Listed here is a single TCR beta chain. This entry comes from a study of coeliac disease. Clones were read by immunoSEQ multiplex PCR, and TCRdb kept only the in-frame ones, dropping some. This table holds over 5,000 clones, less than 75% found once. Trimming took off 7 bases at V and 0 bases at J, with 13 bases between the two ends. The length of the CDR3 is 15 residues. Germline assignment: CDR1 SGHRS and CDR2 YFSETQ. This chain links TRBV5-1 with TRBJ2-2; D might be TRBD1 (6 bases). The clonotype was recovered from a man in his 70s with active celiac disease. Sample: lymphocytes from the gut lamina propria. The CDR3 DNA follows: TGCGCCAGCCATTTACAGGGTACGAACACCGGGGAGCTGTTTTTT. The encoded protein is CASHLQGTNTGELFF.